The rows below give T cell receptor beta chains drawn from one sample of a study of T cells in Graves' hyperthyroidism and ophthalmopathy. TCRdb re-called the multiplex PCR reads through MiXCR, storing one row per CDR3 protein. This repertoire shows 500,000 to 550,000 distinct CDR3 sequences, about 20% found once; its top ten account for 47%. The material sequenced was blood. The receptors were sampled from a man aged 40-55 years with Graves' ophthalmopathy. Each CDR3 is given with its conserved first and last residue. Each record gives: clone size, D gene, J gene, V gene, CDR3 protein, CDR3 DNA. A D gene is named only where the DNA matches it firmly. Clone size is stated in some rows and not others, as once, few, many or a class when expanded.

few,TRBD1,TRBJ2-3,TRBV12-5,CASGLDWTGADTQYF,TGTGCTAGTGGTTTGGATTGGACAGGGGCAGATACGCAGTATTTT
many,NA,TRBJ2-7,TRBV11-2,CASSLGLGGFSYEQYF,TGTGCCAGCAGCTTAGGTCTAGGGGGTTTCTCCTACGAGCAGTACTTC
many,TRBD1,TRBJ1-1,TRBV18,CASSPLPTGVNTEAFF,TGTGCCAGCTCTCCCCTACCGACAGGGGTGAACACTGAAGCTTTCTTT
many,NA,TRBJ2-2,TRBV7-8,CASSLVPMGVGELFF,TGTGCCAGCAGCTTAGTTCCCATGGGGGTCGGGGAGCTGTTTTTT
NA,NA,TRBJ1-1,TRBV5-4,CASSLDVNRMNTEAFF,TGTGCCAGCAGCTTGGATGTAAACAGAATGAACACTGAAGCTTTCTTT
many,NA,TRBJ2-5,TRBV11-2,CASSPRLGQETQYF,TGTGCCAGCAGCCCACGCTTGGGCCAAGAGACCCAGTACTTC
many,NA,TRBJ2-7,TRBV7-2,CASSLEGGPGYEQYF,TGTGCCAGCAGCTTAGAGGGGGGACCTGGCTACGAGCAGTACTTC
few,NA,TRBJ2-1,TRBV12-3/TRBV12-4,CASSLALAEQFF,TGTGCCAGCAGTTTAGCGCTAGCAGAGCAGTTCTTC
few,TRBD1,TRBJ1-1,TRBV18,CASSPMLAGGNTEAFF,TGTGCCAGCTCACCAATGCTGGCAGGGGGCAACACTGAAGCTTTCTTT
few,NA,TRBJ2-5,TRBV5-1,CASSLGGDRIETQYF,TGCGCCAGCAGCTTGGGGGGGGACCGCATAGAGACCCAGTACTTC
few,TRBD2,TRBJ2-3,TRBV30,CAWGGLSREGTQYF,TGTGCCTGGGGGGGACTTAGCCGGGAGGGTACGCAGTATTTT
once,TRBD2,TRBJ2-7,TRBV20-1,CSAPDGGSGTYEQYF,TGCAGTGCTCCCGACGGCGGTAGCGGGACCTACGAGCAGTACTTC
NA,NA,TRBJ1-2,TRBV30,CAWSVGGYNYGYTF,TGTGCCTGGAGTGTCGGGGGCTATAACTATGGCTACACCTTC
many,TRBD1,TRBJ2-1,TRBV20-1,CSAGPTGSGHNEQFF,TGCAGTGCTGGCCCGACAGGGTCCGGGCACAATGAGCAGTTCTTC
few,TRBD2,TRBJ2-1,TRBV9,CASSHPPSGRVDEQFF,TGTGCCAGCAGCCATCCACCATCCGGGAGGGTCGATGAGCAGTTCTTC
NA,NA,TRBJ2-2,TRBV29-1,CSVVGAGTGELFF,TGCAGCGTTGTGGGGGCTGGCACCGGGGAGCTGTTTTTT
once,NA,TRBJ2-5,TRBV7-2,CASGTAGETQYF,TGTGCCAGCGGAACAGCGGGAGAGACCCAGTACTTC
few,TRBD1,TRBJ2-7,TRBV7-9,CASSALQGAFAYEQYF,TGTGCCAGCAGCGCGCTACAGGGGGCGTTCGCCTACGAGCAGTACTTC
many,NA,TRBJ1-2,TRBV27,CASSSQVNYGYTF,TGTGCCAGCAGTTCACAGGTTAACTATGGCTACACCTTC
NA,NA,TRBJ1-1,TRBV5-1,CASSPNDEGGTEAFF,TGCGCCAGCAGCCCCAACGATGAGGGGGGTACTGAAGCTTTCTTT
NA,TRBD2,TRBJ2-3,TRBV20-1,CSAYPGDSWEGLETDTQYF,TGCAGTGCTTACCCTGGGGATTCGTGGGAGGGCCTCGAGACAGATACGCAGTATTTT
NA,NA,TRBJ1-2,TRBV18,CASSPDAAGEYGYTF,TGTGCCAGCTCACCCGATGCAGCCGGGGAGTATGGCTACACCTTC
NA,NA,TRBJ2-1,TRBV27,CASSWSSGGNEQFF,TGTGCCAGCAGTTGGAGTAGCGGTGGAAATGAGCAGTTCTTC
few,NA,TRBJ2-7,TRBV28,CATGRGHSYEQYF,TGTGCCACCGGAAGGGGTCACTCCTACGAGCAGTACTTC
many,NA,TRBJ2-7,TRBV28,CASSSEQVPEQYF,TGTGCCAGCAGTTCCGAACAGGTACCCGAGCAGTACTTC
few,NA,TRBJ2-7,TRBV28,CASSLGFGEGIYEQYF,TGTGCCAGCAGTTTAGGCTTCGGAGAGGGGATCTACGAGCAGTACTTC
NA,TRBD2,TRBJ2-3,TRBV7-9,CASSPIGRGAADTQYF,TGTGCCAGCAGCCCCATAGGGCGGGGGGCTGCGGATACGCAGTATTTT
many,TRBD1,TRBJ1-1,TRBV5-1,CASSHGQGTGTEAFF,TGCGCCAGCAGCCACGGACAGGGTACGGGTACTGAAGCTTTCTTT
NA,NA,TRBJ1-2,TRBV28,CASSFHSGVGYTF,TGTGCCAGCAGTTTTCACAGCGGCGTGGGCTACACCTTC
NA,NA,TRBJ2-4,TRBV30,CAWSVGALAKNIQYF,TGTGCCTGGAGTGTAGGGGCCTTAGCCAAAAACATTCAGTACTTC
many,TRBD2,TRBJ2-1,TRBV7-9,CASSYGLAGVDEQFF,TGTGCCAGCAGTTACGGACTAGCGGGAGTGGATGAGCAGTTCTTC
many,TRBD2,TRBJ2-1,TRBV3-1,CASSQGSGGDDEQFF,TGTGCCAGCAGCCAAGGCAGCGGGGGGGACGATGAGCAGTTCTTC
once,NA,TRBJ2-3,TRBV4-2,CASSQASDTQYF,TGTGCCAGCAGCCAGGCATCCGATACGCAGTATTTT
many,NA,TRBJ1-2,TRBV6-2/TRBV6-3,CASSTRPTNYGYTF,TGTGCCAGCTCAACTCGCCCCACTAACTATGGCTACACCTTC
NA,TRBD1,TRBJ1-2,TRBV7-9,CASSTGGASGYTF,TGTGCCAGCAGCACAGGGGGCGCGAGTGGCTACACCTTC
few,TRBD2,TRBJ2-3,TRBV19,CASSIRMREIPDTQYF,TGTGCCAGTAGTATAAGGATGCGGGAGATTCCAGATACGCAGTATTTT
many,TRBD2,TRBJ2-7,TRBV2,CASSDLAGGPGEQYF,TGTGCCAGCAGTGACTTAGCGGGAGGGCCGGGAGAGCAGTACTTC
many,TRBD1,TRBJ2-1,TRBV12-3/TRBV12-4,CASRTGTGGVNEQFF,TGTGCCAGCAGAACCGGGACAGGGGGCGTGAATGAGCAGTTCTTC
few,NA,TRBJ2-7,TRBV6-2/TRBV6-3,CASSYSPGNYEQYF,TGTGCCAGCAGTTACTCCCCAGGGAACTACGAGCAGTACTTC
few,NA,TRBJ1-2,TRBV11-2,CASSTRGGGFYGYTF,TGTGCCAGCAGCACAAGGGGCGGGGGTTTCTATGGCTACACCTTC
NA,TRBD2,TRBJ2-5,TRBV5-1,CASSLGARTSGQETQYF,TGCGCCAGCAGCTTGGGGGCCCGGACTAGCGGACAAGAGACCCAGTACTTC
few,NA,TRBJ1-6,TRBV28,CASNPQAPYNSPLHF,TGTGCCAGCAACCCACAAGCCCCTTATAATTCACCCCTCCACTTT
NA,TRBD1,TRBJ1-6,TRBV28,CASSRPGGTHSPLHF,TGTGCCAGCAGCCGACCAGGGGGAACCCATTCACCCCTCCACTTT
few,NA,TRBJ2-5,TRBV24-1,CATSDFRGGQETQYF,TGTGCCACCAGTGATTTCAGGGGGGGCCAAGAGACCCAGTACTTC
many,TRBD2,TRBJ2-1,TRBV5-5,CASSRLLAGDNEQFF,TGTGCCAGCAGCCGCCTTCTAGCGGGGGACAATGAGCAGTTCTTC
once,TRBD1,TRBJ2-4,TRBV27,CASRFSLEGANIQYF,TGTGCCAGCAGATTTAGTTTAGAGGGGGCAAACATTCAGTACTTC
NA,TRBD1,TRBJ2-7,TRBV7-9,CASSSYRGANYEQYF,TGTGCCAGCAGTTCATACAGGGGGGCGAACTACGAGCAGTACTTC
few,NA,TRBJ1-1,TRBV5-1,CASSLAGGGNMNTEAFF,TGCGCCAGCAGCTTGGCCGGGGGGGGAAACATGAACACTGAAGCTTTCTTT
few,TRBD1,TRBJ2-7,TRBV28,CASSPGGQGADEQYF,TGTGCCAGCAGCCCAGGAGGACAGGGGGCGGACGAGCAGTACTTC
NA,NA,TRBJ2-3,TRBV9,CASSVDGSLYNPDTQYF,TGTGCCAGCAGCGTAGATGGTAGTCTATACAATCCGGATACGCAGTATTTT
few,NA,TRBJ2-7,TRBV6-5,CASSYSNIGSIHSYEQYF,TGTGCCAGCAGTTACTCTAATATTGGGTCCATTCATTCCTACGAGCAGTACTTC